This TCR beta chain came from a study of cytomegalovirus exposure and HLA in healthy donors. Study results and limitations: A prior analysis recorded that most TCR beta V segments were productive about 87% or about 30% of the time. In a later analysis, TCR beta V- and J-gene trimming showed a link to a missense DCLRE1C variant.

The study ran its PCR with 60 Vbeta and 13 Jbeta primers. TCRdb keeps only in-frame clones here, not all; method: immunoSEQ multiplex PCR. The table shows about 160,000 clones, with approximately 79% occurring only once. Concerning this clone itself: Its antigen remains unidentified.

V lost 5 bases and J lost 7, with 14 bases in between. CDR1 and CDR2 from the germline V gene are SGHDN and FVKESK. The length of the CDR3 is 13 residues. The TCR comes from a man aged 40-50 years in good health and CMV-seronegative. The chain links TRBV14 to TRBJ2-5; tentatively, D is TRBD2 (6 bases). The source material was PBMCs. The CDR3 protein is CASSEGLFRTQYF. The CDR3 DNA sequence: TGTGCCAGCAGCGAGGGACTTTTCAGGACCCAGTACTTC.